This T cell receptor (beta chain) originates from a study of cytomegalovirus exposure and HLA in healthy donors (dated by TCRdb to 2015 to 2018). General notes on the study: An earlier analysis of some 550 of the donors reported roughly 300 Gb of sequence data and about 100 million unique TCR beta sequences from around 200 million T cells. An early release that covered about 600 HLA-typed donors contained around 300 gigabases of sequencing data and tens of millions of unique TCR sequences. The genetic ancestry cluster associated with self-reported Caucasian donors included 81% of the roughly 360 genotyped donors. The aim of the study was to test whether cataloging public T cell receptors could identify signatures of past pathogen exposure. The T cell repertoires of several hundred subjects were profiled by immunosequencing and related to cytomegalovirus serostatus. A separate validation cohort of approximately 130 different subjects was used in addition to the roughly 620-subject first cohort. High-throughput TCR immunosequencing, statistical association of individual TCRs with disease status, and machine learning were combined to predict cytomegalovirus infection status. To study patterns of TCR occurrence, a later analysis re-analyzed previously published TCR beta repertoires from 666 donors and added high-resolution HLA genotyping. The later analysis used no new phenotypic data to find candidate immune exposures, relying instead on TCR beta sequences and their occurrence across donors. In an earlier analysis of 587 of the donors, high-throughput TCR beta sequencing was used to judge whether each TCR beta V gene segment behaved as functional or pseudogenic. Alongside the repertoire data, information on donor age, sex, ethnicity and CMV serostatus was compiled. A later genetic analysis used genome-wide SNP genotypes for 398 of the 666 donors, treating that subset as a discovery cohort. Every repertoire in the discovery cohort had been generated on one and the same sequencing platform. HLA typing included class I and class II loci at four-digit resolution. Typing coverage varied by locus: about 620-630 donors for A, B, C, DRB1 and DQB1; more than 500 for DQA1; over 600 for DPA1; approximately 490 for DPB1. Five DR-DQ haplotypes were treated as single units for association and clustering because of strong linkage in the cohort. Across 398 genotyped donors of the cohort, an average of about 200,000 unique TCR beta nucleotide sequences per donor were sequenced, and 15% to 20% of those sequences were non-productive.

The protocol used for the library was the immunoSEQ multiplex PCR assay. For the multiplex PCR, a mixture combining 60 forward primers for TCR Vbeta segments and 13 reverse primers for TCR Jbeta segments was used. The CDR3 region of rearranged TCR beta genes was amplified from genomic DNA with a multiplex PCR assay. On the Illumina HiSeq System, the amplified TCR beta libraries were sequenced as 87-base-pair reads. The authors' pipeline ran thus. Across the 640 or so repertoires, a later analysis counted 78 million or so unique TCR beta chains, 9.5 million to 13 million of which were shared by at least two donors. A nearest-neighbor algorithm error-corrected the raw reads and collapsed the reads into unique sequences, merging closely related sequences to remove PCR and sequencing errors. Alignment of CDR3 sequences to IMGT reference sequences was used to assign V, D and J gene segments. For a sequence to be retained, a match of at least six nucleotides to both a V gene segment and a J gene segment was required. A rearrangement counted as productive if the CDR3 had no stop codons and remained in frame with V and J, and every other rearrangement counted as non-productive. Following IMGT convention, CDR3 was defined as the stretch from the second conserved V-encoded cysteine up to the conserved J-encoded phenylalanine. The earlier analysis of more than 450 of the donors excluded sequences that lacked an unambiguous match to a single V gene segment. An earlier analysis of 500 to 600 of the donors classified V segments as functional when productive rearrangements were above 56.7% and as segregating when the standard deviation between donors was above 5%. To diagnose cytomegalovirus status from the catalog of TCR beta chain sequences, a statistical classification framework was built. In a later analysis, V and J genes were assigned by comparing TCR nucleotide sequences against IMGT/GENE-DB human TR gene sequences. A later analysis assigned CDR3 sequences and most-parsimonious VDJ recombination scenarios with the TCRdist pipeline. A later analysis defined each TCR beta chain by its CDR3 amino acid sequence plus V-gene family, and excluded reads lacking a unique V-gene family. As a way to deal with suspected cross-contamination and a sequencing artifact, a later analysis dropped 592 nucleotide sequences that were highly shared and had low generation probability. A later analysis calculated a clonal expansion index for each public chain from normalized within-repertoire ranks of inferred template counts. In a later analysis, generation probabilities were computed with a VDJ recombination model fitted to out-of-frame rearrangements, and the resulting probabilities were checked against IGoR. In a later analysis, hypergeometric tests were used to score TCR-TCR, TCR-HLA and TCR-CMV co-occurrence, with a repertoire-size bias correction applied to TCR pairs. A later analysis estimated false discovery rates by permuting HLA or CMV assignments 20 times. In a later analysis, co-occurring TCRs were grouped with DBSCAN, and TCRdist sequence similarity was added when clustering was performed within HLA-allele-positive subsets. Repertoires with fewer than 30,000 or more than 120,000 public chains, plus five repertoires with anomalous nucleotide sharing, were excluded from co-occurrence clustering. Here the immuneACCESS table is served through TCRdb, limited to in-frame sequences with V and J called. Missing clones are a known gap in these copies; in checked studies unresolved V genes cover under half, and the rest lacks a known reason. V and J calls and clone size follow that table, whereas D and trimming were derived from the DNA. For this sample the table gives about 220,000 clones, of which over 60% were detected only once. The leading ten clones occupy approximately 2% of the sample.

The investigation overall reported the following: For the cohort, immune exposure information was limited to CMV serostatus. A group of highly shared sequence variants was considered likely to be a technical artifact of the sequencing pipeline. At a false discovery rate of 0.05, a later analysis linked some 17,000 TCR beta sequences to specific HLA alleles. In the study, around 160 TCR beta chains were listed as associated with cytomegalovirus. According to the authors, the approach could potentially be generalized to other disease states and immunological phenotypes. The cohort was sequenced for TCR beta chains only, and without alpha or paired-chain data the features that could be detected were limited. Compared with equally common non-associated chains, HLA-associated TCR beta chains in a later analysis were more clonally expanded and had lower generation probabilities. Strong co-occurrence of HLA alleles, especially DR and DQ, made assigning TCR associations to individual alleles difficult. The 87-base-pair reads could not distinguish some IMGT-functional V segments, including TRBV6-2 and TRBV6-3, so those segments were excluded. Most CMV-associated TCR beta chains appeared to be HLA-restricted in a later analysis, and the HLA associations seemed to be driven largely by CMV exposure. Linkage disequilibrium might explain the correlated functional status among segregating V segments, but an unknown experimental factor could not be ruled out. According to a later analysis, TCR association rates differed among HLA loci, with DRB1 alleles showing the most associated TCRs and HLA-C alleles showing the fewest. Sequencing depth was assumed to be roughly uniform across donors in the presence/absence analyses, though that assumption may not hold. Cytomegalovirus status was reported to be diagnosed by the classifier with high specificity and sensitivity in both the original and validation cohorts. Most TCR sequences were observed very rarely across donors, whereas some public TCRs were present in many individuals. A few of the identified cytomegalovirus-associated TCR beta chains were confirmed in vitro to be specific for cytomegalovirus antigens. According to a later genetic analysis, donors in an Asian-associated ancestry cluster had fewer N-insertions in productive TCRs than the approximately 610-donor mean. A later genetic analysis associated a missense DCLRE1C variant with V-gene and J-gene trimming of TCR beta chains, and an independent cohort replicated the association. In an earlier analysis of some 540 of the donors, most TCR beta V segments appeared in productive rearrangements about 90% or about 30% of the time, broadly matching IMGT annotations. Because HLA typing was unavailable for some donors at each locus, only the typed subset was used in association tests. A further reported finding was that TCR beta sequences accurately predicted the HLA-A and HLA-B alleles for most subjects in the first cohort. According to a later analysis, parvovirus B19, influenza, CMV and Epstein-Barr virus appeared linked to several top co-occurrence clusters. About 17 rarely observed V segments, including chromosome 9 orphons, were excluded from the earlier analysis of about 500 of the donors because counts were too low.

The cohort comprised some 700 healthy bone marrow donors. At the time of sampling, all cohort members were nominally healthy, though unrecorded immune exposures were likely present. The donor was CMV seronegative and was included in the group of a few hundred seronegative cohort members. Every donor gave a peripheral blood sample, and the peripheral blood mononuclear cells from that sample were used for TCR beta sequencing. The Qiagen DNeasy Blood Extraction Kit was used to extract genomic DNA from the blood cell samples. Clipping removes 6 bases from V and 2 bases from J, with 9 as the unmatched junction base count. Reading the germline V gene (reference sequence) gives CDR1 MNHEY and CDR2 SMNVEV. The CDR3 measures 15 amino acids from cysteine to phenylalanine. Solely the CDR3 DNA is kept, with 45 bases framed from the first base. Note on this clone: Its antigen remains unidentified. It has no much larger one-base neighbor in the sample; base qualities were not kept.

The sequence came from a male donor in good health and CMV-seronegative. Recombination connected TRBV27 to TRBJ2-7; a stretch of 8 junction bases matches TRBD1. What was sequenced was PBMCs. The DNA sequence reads TGTGCCAGCAGCTCGGGGACAGGTGGGACCTACGAGCAGTACTTC. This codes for CASSSGTGGTYEQYF.